These 22 T cell receptor beta chains were all obtained from the same sample, sequenced in a study of shared clonotypes between healthy human individuals. Produced via immunoSEQ multiplex PCR; TCRdb's table is partial and in-frame only. The sample includes 450,000 to 600,000 clones, 70% to 85% of them seen just once. Sequenced: PBMCs. These receptors all stem from a woman between 35 and 50 years old in good health. Some clones in this sample may be carry-over from other donors' samples.

The rearrangement links TRBV7-6 to TRBJ1-3; D gene uncertain. The germline V and J ends were trimmed by 1 base and 0 bases, with 7 bases remaining between them. The CDR3 sequence is 15 residues long. Germline V gene sequence: CDR1 SGHVS, CDR2 FNYEAQ. This chain's CDR3 is CASSLGRNSGNTIYF. The CDR3 nucleotides are TGTGCCAGCAGCTTAGGACGCAACTCTGGAAACACCATATATTTT.

This clone was seen only once. The chain recombines TRBV9 with TRBJ2-6, with D uncertain. Germline CDR1 SGDLS, CDR2 YYNGEE. V dropped 5 bases and J dropped 2 bases, with 17 bases sitting between them. The CDR3 extends over 17 amino acids. The DNA of the CDR3 is TGTGCCAGCAGAGGCAGGATAGGAAGAGCTGGGGCCAACGTCCTGACTTTC. It encodes CASRGRIGRAGANVLTF.

This clone appeared once. V usage is TRBV28 and J usage is TRBJ2-7; 7 nucleotides line up with TRBD2. Losses at the gene ends were 6 bases for V and 0 bases for J; bases not matched to a gene: 11. The CDR3 is 16 amino acids. Germline CDR1 and CDR2: MDHEN and SYDVKM. CDR3 in amino acids: CASRKLSSGPSYEQYF. The CDR3, as DNA: TGTGCCAGCAGAAAGTTGTCTAGCGGCCCCTCCTACGAGCAGTACTTC. Together with reference TRBV28 and TRBJ2-7, the CDR3 gives the full variable domain: DVKVTQSSRYLVKRTGEKVFLECVQDMDHENMFWYRQDPGLGLRLIYFSYDVKMKEKGDIPEGYSVSREKKERFSLILESASTNQTSMYLCASRKLSSGPSYEQYFGPGTRLTVT.

About this clone: Other DNA sequences in the same sample also yield this CDR3. This chain connects TRBV10-3 to TRBJ1-5; 10 nucleotides line up with TRBD1. The germline CDR1 and CDR2 sequences are ENHRY and SYGVKD. J was trimmed by 7 bases and V by 6 bases; bases with no gene match: 6. The length of the CDR3 is 14 residues. This chain's CDR3 is CAISGTGENQPQHF. The CDR3, as DNA: TGTGCCATCAGCGGGACAGGGGAGAACCAGCCCCAGCATTTT.

The V gene is TRBV9, the J gene TRBJ2-2; no reliable D call. Trimming took off 0 bases at V and 3 bases at J, with 9 bases between the two ends. This CDR3 is 15 amino acids long. Per germline, CDR1 SGDLS and CDR2 YYNGEE. The CDR3 protein is CASSVVSDYTGELFF. DNA for the CDR3: TGTGCCAGCAGCGTAGTCTCAGATTACACCGGGGAGCTGTTTTTT.

This chain connects TRBV7-6 to TRBJ1-3; D is uncertain. The CDR3 contains 15 residues. Germline values: CDR1 SGHVS, CDR2 FNYEAQ. Deletions cut 5 bases from V and 0 bases from J, with 11 bases between. CDR3 sequence: CASSRTDNSGNTIYF. In nucleotides, the CDR3 is TGTGCCAGCAGCCGTACCGACAACTCTGGAAACACCATATATTTT.

The chain joins TRBV11-3 to TRBJ2-7, with D possibly being TRBD1 or TRBD2 (5 bases each). CDR3 size: 14 residues. Trimming removed 3 bases from V and 1 base from J, with 10 bases in between. Germline-derived CDR1 and CDR2 are SGHNT and YENEEA. The CDR3 DNA reads TGTGCCAGCAGCTTCGGGACCAATTCCTACGAGCAGTACTTC. It specifies CASSFGTNSYEQYF.

This chain uses TRBV7-2 with TRBJ2-7; no clear D. Deletions cut 4 bases from V and 3 bases from J, with 10 bases between. The CDR3 totals 13 residues. CDR1 and CDR2 from the germline V gene are SGHTA and FQGNSA. The CDR3 spells CASSSPGNYEQYF. The CDR3 region has the DNA TGTGCCAGCAGCTCCCCTGGAAACTACGAGCAGTACTTC.

The rearrangement uses TRBV30 and TRBJ1-5; 7 nucleotides agree with TRBD1. Per the germline V gene, CDR1 is GTSNPN and CDR2 is SVGIG (reference sequence). Trimming cost V 7 bases and J 0 bases; bases outside gene matches: 9. This CDR3 has 15 amino acids. The DNA for the CDR3 is TGTGCCTCCCAAGAAACAGGGGATAGCAATCAGCCCCAGCATTTT. Its protein is CASQETGDSNQPQHF.

V usage is TRBV4-1 and J usage is TRBJ2-7; TRBD1 agrees at 7 bases. Germline V gene sequence: CDR1 MGHRA, CDR2 YSYEKL. V gave up 3 bases and J gave up 4 bases; unmatched junction bases: 12. This CDR3 is 16 amino acids long. CDR3 nucleotide sequence: TGCGCCAGCAGCCAGGTGACCGGGACAGAAGAATACGAGCAGTACTTC. Residues: CASSQVTGTEEYEQYF.

The V gene is TRBV28, the J gene TRBJ2-3, with unresolved D. The V gene's germline CDR1 is MDHEN and CDR2 SYDVKM. V was trimmed by 7 bases and J by 2 bases, leaving 19 bases between them. The CDR3 covers 16 residues. CDR3 region: CASTPLYQPNTDTQYF. For the CDR3, the DNA is TGTGCCAGCACCCCTTTATATCAGCCCAACACAGATACGCAGTATTTT. Full variable domain (rest looked up from reference TRBV28 and TRBJ2-3): DVKVTQSSRYLVKRTGEKVFLECVQDMDHENMFWYRQDPGLGLRLIYFSYDVKMKEKGDIPEGYSVSREKKERFSLILESASTNQTSMYLCASTPLYQPNTDTQYFGPGTRLTVL.

This chain joins TRBV5-4 and TRBJ2-3, with TRBD2 matching over 16 bases. Germline CDR1 SGHNT, CDR2 YYREEE (reference sequence). CDR3 length: 18 amino acids. J was trimmed by 6 bases and V by 0 bases; bases with no gene match: 7. The CDR3 sequence is CASSLGGLAGGPRDTQYF. CDR3 bases: TGTGCCAGCAGCTTGGGGGGACTAGCGGGAGGGCCGAGGGATACGCAGTATTTT.

The table lists this clone with a few counts. The chain combines TRBV10-2 with TRBJ1-2; no firm D call. CDR3 size: 14 residues. V was cut by 3 bases and J by 4 bases, with 12 bases left in between. CDR1 and CDR2 (germline): WSHSY, SAAADI. In DNA form, the CDR3 reads TGCGCCAGCAGTGACCCGGACGGAATCTATGGCTACACCTTC. This sequence encodes CASSDPDGIYGYTF.

V gene TRBV10-3 combines with J gene TRBJ2-5; tentatively, D is TRBD1 (6 bases). V shed 5 bases and J shed 6 bases, with 19 bases lying between them. This CDR3 region has 15 residues. Germline loops: CDR1 ENHRY, CDR2 SYGVKD. Written as DNA, the CDR3 is TGTGCCATCAGTCCCTCAAACAGGGCCGGACAGACCCAGTACTTC. Protein: CAISPSNRAGQTQYF.

This clone showed up just once. The chain employs TRBV28 and TRBJ1-5; TRBD1 agrees at 12 bases. Trimming removed 4 bases from V and 5 bases from J; junction bases left unmatched: 9. The CDR3 is 17 amino acids. CDR1 is MDHEN and CDR2 is SYDVKM in the germline V gene. The CDR3 reads CASSYSGQGAMYQPQHF. The DNA of the CDR3 is TGTGCCAGCAGTTACTCGGGACAGGGGGCAATGTATCAGCCCCAGCATTTT.

For this clone: It differs at one base from a far larger clone, so likely a read error. The sample holds other DNA sequences that translate to the same CDR3. The chain has TRBV6-4 and TRBJ2-7; 9 bases match TRBD2. CDR3 size: 15 residues. CDR1 MRHNA and CDR2 SNTAGT come from the germline V gene. For the CDR3, the DNA is TGTGCCAGTAGTGCGGTATTAGCGGGAGTTGACGAGCAGTACTTC. Translated, it gives CASSAVLAGVDEQYF.

This clone was seen only once. The chain uses TRBV7-8 and TRBJ2-1, with 8 bases aligning to TRBD2. The CDR3 has 15 residues. J gave up 9 bases and V 5 bases, and 12 bases lay outside the gene matches. Germline CDR1 is SGHVS and CDR2 is FQNEAQ. Here the CDR3 reads CASSHRRPGGVEQFF. The CDR3 bases are TGTGCCAGCAGCCACCGGCGCCCGGGAGGGGTTGAGCAGTTCTTC.

Only a few counts were recorded for this clone. This rearrangement joins TRBV7-3 to TRBJ2-3; TRBD1 matches 9 bases. Germline CDR1 is SGHTA and CDR2 is FQGTGA. This CDR3 region has 16 residues. Losses at the gene ends were 5 bases for V and 6 bases for J; bases not matched to a gene: 12. The CDR3 DNA follows: TGTGCCAGCAGCCCCCGGCCGGACAGGGGTATTGATACGCAGTATTTT. This encodes CASSPRPDRGIDTQYF.

The chain carries TRBV11-2 and TRBJ2-5; D is ambiguous. The CDR3 sequence is 15 residues long. Between the trimmed V and J ends, which lost 0 bases and 2 bases, there was a span of 10 bases. In germline, CDR1 is SGHAT, CDR2 FQNNGV. CDR3 DNA sequence: TGTGCCAGCAGCTTAGAGTTTCGTGGACAAGAGACCCAGTACTTC. Its protein product is CASSLEFRGQETQYF.

The chain links TRBV9 to TRBJ2-7, with D uncertain. The CDR3 is 14 amino acids. V was cut by 3 bases and J by 5 bases, with 15 bases left in between. Germline CDR1 is SGDLS and CDR2 is YYNGEE. The CDR3 coding sequence is TGTGCCAGCAGCGCCCGCCCAAATGGGGACGAGCAGTACTTC. Amino acids: CASSARPNGDEQYF.

This chain uses TRBV30 with TRBJ2-3; the D call may be TRBD1 or TRBD2 (10 bases each). This CDR3 spans 15 amino acids. Trimming removed 5 bases from V and 8 bases from J, with 23 bases in between. Per the germline V gene, CDR1 is GTSNPN and CDR2 is SVGIG (reference sequence). CDR3: CAWDRGLAGVRTQYF. The CDR3 nucleotides read TGTGCCTGGGACAGGGGGCTAGCGGGAGTGCGTACGCAGTATTTT.

This chain uses TRBV28 with TRBJ2-7; the D is unclear. Trimming removed 6 bases at V and 3 bases at J, with 6 bases between. Germline V gene sequence: CDR1 MDHEN, CDR2 SYDVKM. The CDR3 runs 11 residues. The CDR3 sequence: CASRSNYEQYF. CDR3 sequence (DNA): TGTGCCAGCAGATCGAACTACGAGCAGTACTTC.